The 4 T cell receptor beta chains below come from one sample, sequenced in a study of untreated major depressive disorder. Sequencing used immunoSEQ multiplex PCR; TCRdb keeps in-frame clones, though not all of them. This table holds approximately 20,000 clones, 80% to 95% found once. Material for sequencing was CD4+ T cells from PBMCs. Every receptor here comes from a young man in good health.

The chain recombines TRBV2 with TRBJ2-2; D gene uncertain. With 5 bases removed from V and 5 bases from J, the gap between germline ends came to 12 bases. CDR1 is SNHLY, CDR2 FYNNEI, per germline. The CDR3 is 14 amino acids. The CDR3 protein is CASSRFQTTGELFF. The DNA for the CDR3 is TGTGCCAGCAGTCGATTTCAAACGACCGGGGAGCTGTTTTTT. The full variable domain, completed using reference TRBV2 and TRBJ2-2, is EPEVTQTPSHQVTQMGQEVILRCVPISNHLYFYWYRQILGQKVEFLVSFYNNEISEKSEIFDDQFSVERPDGSNFTLKIRSTKLEDSAMYFCASSRFQTTGELFFGEGSRLTVL.

The chain has TRBV4-1 and TRBJ1-2; D is possibly TRBD1 (5 bases). This CDR3 comprises 14 residues. Germline-derived CDR1 and CDR2 are MGHRA and YSYEKL. V was cut by 1 base and J by 6 bases, with 12 bases left in between. The CDR3 coding sequence is TGCGCCAGCAGCCAAGCCTCCGGAGGGGATGGCTACACCTTC. Encoded protein: CASSQASGGDGYTF.

The chain is built from TRBV29-1 and TRBJ1-5, with D perhaps TRBD1 (6 bases). The CDR3 is made up of 14 amino acids. Trimming took off 3 bases at V and 2 bases at J, with 11 bases between the two ends. Germline V CDR1 and CDR2: SQVTM, ANQGSEA. CDR3 region: CSVDRGRRNQPQHF. CDR3 nucleotides: TGCAGCGTTGACAGGGGAAGGCGCAATCAGCCCCAGCATTTT. Variable domain in full (rest from reference TRBV29-1 and TRBJ1-5): SAVISQKPSRDICQRGTSLTIQCQVDSQVTMMFWYRQQPGQSLTLIATANQGSEATYESGFVIDKFPISRPNLTFSTLTVSNMSPEDSSIYLCSVDRGRRNQPQHFGDGTRLSIL.

This clone was counted a single time. The CDR3 sequence is CASSLRSLYEQFF. The CDR3 region has the DNA TGTGCCAGCAGTCTCCGATCTTTGTATGAGCAGTTCTTC. The chain combines TRBV6-5 with TRBJ2-1, with D unclear. V was pared by 5 bases and J by 8 bases, with 13 bases between. The CDR3 runs to 13 residues. Germline V gene data show CDR1 as MNHEY and CDR2 as SVGAGI.